These 29 T cell receptor beta chains share one sample of origin, sequenced in a study of response to subunit inactivated influenza vaccine. Via MiXCR, TCRdb re-called the RT-PCR reads, giving one row per CDR3 protein. Of over 450,000 distinct CDR3 sequences listed, 13% are singletons. Sequenced material: PBMCs from blood, taken about 6 weeks after vaccination. These receptors originate from a man aged 45-60 years who received an inactivated influenza vaccine.

The V call is TRBV6-1, the J call TRBJ2-3, with D perhaps being TRBD1 or TRBD2 (6 bases each). V was pared by 8 bases and J by 2 bases, with 14 bases between. The CDR3 contains 14 residues. Looked up from germline, CDR1 is MNHNS and CDR2 is SASEGT. The CDR3 DNA sequence: TGTGCCAGCCGGTCGGGGGCGAACACAGATACGCAGTATTTT. Translating it yields CASRSGANTDTQYF.

This sequence joins TRBV7-8 and TRBJ2-7; no definite D call. The length of the CDR3 is 12 residues. Germline assignment: CDR1 SGHVS and CDR2 FQNEAQ. The V gene lost 5 bases and the J gene lost 3 bases, with 8 bases spanning the gap. The CDR3 spells CASSPHGYEQYF. CDR3 DNA sequence: TGTGCCAGCAGCCCTCACGGCTACGAGCAGTACTTC.

This clonotype has a handful of counts. The gene calls are TRBV15 and TRBJ1-2; D unresolved. This CDR3 has 14 residues. Germline V CDR1 and CDR2: LNHNV, YYDKDF (reference sequence). Trimming took off 0 bases at V and 1 base at J, with 6 bases between the two ends. The CDR3 nucleotides read TGTGCCACCAGCAGAGATCTGAATAACTATGGCTACACCTTC. Protein product: CATSRDLNNYGYTF.

This clonotype was observed at least ten times. The chain recombines TRBV6-5 with TRBJ2-7, with 10 positions matching TRBD2. Trimming took 2 bases from V and 5 from J; bases not matched to a gene: 3. This CDR3 is built from 14 residues. Germline V gene lookup returns CDR1 MNHEY and CDR2 SVGAGI. As DNA, the CDR3 is TGTGCCAGCAGTTACCTAGCGGGAGAGCACGAGCAGTACTTC. This encodes CASSYLAGEHEQYF.

This clonotype occurred a few times. The chain combines TRBV14 with TRBJ2-1; D is uncertain. This CDR3 contains 15 residues. V lost 4 bases and J 4 bases, leaving 14 bases between the germline ends. Germline values: CDR1 SGHDN, CDR2 FVKESK. The CDR3: CASSPGRDFYNEQFF. The CDR3 DNA follows: TGTGCCAGCAGCCCGGGTAGAGACTTTTACAATGAGCAGTTCTTC.

CDR3 DNA sequence: TGCAGTGCTAGATCCGGGACTAGCGGGGGCTACAATGAGCAGTTCTTC. Amino acid sequence: CSARSGTSGGYNEQFF. The rearrangement joins TRBV20-1 to TRBJ2-1, with TRBD2 matching 14 bases. Germline CDR1 reads DFQATT; CDR2 reads SNEGSKA (reference sequence). CDR3 length equals 16 residues. Trimming at V came to 2 bases and at J to 3 bases, leaving 3 bases not matched to a gene.

This chain joins TRBV28 and TRBJ2-1; 11 positions agree with TRBD2. Germline CDR1 MDHEN, CDR2 SYDVKM. This CDR3 region has 16 residues. V lost 0 bases to trimming and J lost 7 bases; unmatched junction nucleotides: 5. CDR3 DNA sequence: TGTGCCAGCAGTTTATGGGTAGCGGGAGGGCCGAATGAGCAGTTCTTC. Residues: CASSLWVAGGPNEQFF.

This clonotype was seen only a few times. The rearrangement uses TRBV11-2 and TRBJ2-1; 12 nucleotides align to TRBD2. The germline V gene has CDR1 SGHAT and CDR2 FQNNGV. Trimming cost V 7 bases and J 9 bases; bases outside gene matches: 7. This CDR3 comprises 14 residues. The CDR3 loop is CASTRLAGEVEQFF. The CDR3 DNA reads TGTGCCAGCACCCGACTAGCGGGAGAAGTTGAGCAGTTCTTC.

The V and J genes are TRBV29-1 and TRBJ1-4; TRBD1 matches at 10 bases. Looked up from germline, CDR1 is SQVTM and CDR2 is ANQGSEA. The CDR3 covers 16 residues. V lost 7 bases and J lost 0; bases outside the gene matches: 8. The CDR3 DNA reads TGCAGCGCTTCGCTGACAGGGGGCACAACTAATGAAAAACTGTTTTTT. Translating it yields CSASLTGGTTNEKLFF.

This clonotype has only a few counts. For the CDR3, the DNA is TGCGCCAGCAGTCATTCTCGCACACCCTCCTACGAGCAGTACTTC. This encodes CASSHSRTPSYEQYF. The chain carries TRBV23-1 and TRBJ2-7, with no clear D. TRBV23-1 is sorted into the ORF group, with uncertain function. CDR3 length equals 15 residues. The V gene lost 3 bases and the J gene lost 0 bases, with 12 bases spanning the gap.

CDR3 in amino acids: CASSQGPVGGSYNEQFF. DNA for the CDR3: TGCGCCAGCAGCCAAGGACCCGTAGGGGGCTCCTACAATGAGCAGTTCTTC. The V and J genes are TRBV4-1 and TRBJ2-1; possible D gene TRBD1, 6 bases. Deletions cut 1 base from V and 0 bases from J, with 13 bases between. The CDR3 is made up of 17 amino acids. CDR1 is MGHRA and CDR2 is YSYEKL in the germline V gene.

This clonotype was seen more than once but under ten times. The chain has TRBV13 and TRBJ2-3; 14 bases map to TRBD2. The CDR3 runs to 16 residues. Trimming at V came to 5 bases and at J to 5 bases, leaving 6 bases not matched to a gene. Germline CDR1 reads PRHDT; CDR2 reads FYEKMQ (reference sequence). The CDR3 DNA reads as TGTGCCAGCAGCAAAGGTGGACTAGCGGGAGGAGATACGCAGTATTTT. Translation: CASSKGGLAGGDTQYF. Complete variable domain (other parts from reference TRBV13 and TRBJ2-3): AAGVIQSPRHLIKEKRETATLKCYPIPRHDTVYWYQQGPGQDPQFLISFYEKMQSDKGSIPDRFSAQQFSDYHSELNMSSLELGDSALYFCASSKGGLAGGDTQYFGPGTRLTVL.

The chain combines TRBV3-1 with TRBJ2-1; tentatively, D is TRBD1 (5 bases). Germline assignment: CDR1 LGHDT and CDR2 YNNKEL (reference sequence). V was clipped by 6 bases and J by 6 bases, with 15 bases between them. This CDR3 region has 14 residues. The DNA for the CDR3 is TGTGCCAGCAGTAGGGGCAGACGGTTCAATGAGCAGTTCTTC. Its protein is CASSRGRRFNEQFF.

This chain uses TRBV20-1 with TRBJ2-5; 7 bases align to TRBD2. The CDR3 totals 13 residues. Per the germline V gene, CDR1 is DFQATT and CDR2 is SNEGSKA (reference sequence). The trim removed 5 bases at V and 3 bases at J, leaving 6 bases unmatched. The CDR3 loop is CSADGLVEETQYF. The CDR3 DNA follows: TGCAGTGCTGATGGACTAGTAGAAGAGACCCAGTACTTC.

This clonotype appeared a few times. This chain's CDR3 is CASSPVTDTRFYEQYF. CDR3 nucleotide sequence: TGTGCCAGCAGCCCGGTGACGGACACCCGCTTCTACGAGCAGTACTTC. The V gene is TRBV7-9, the J gene TRBJ2-7; tentatively, D is TRBD1 (5 bases). V lost 5 bases to trimming and J lost 3 bases, with 20 bases between them. This CDR3 is built from 16 residues. Germline V gene lookup returns CDR1 SEHNR and CDR2 FQNEAQ (reference sequence). The entire variable domain, with the rest obtained from reference TRBV7-9 and TRBJ2-7, is as follows: DTGVSQNPRHKITKRGQNVTFRCDPISEHNRLYWYRQTLGQGPEFLTYFQNEAQLEKSRLLSDRFSAERPKGSFSTLEIQRTEQGDSAMYLCASSPVTDTRFYEQYFGPGTRLTVT.

Many counts were recorded for this clonotype. V is TRBV12-3 or TRBV12-4 and J is TRBJ2-1; 15 bases are a match to TRBD2. This CDR3 comprises 15 residues. V lost 3 bases and J lost 7; bases outside the gene matches: 1. CDR3 loop: CASSFGLAGGNEQFF. CDR3 coding DNA: TGTGCCAGCAGTTTTGGACTAGCGGGAGGGAATGAGCAGTTCTTC.

This clonotype occurred many times. The CDR3 nucleotides read TGTGCCATCAGTCCTACTAGCGGGGGGGGTTACGAGCAGTACTTC. The encoded protein is CAISPTSGGGYEQYF. The chain employs TRBV10-3 and TRBJ2-7; 13 nucleotides line up with TRBD2. This CDR3 comprises 15 residues. V lost 5 bases, J lost 4 bases, and 5 bases stayed unmatched. CDR1 is ENHRY and CDR2 is SYGVKD in the germline V gene.

In this sample, this clonotype turned up many times. The chain carries TRBV2 and TRBJ2-5; 7 nucleotides agree with TRBD1. Trimming took 6 bases from V and 1 from J; bases not matched to a gene: 11. CDR1 SNHLY and CDR2 FYNNEI come from the germline V gene. The CDR3 is made up of 16 amino acids. The DNA of the CDR3 is TGTGCCAGCAGCCGAACGACAGGGAATACCCAAGAGACCCAGTACTTC. Translated: CASSRTTGNTQETQYF.

The chain carries TRBV7-6 and TRBJ2-7; TRBD1 might be the D (6 bases). The V and J ends lost 5 bases and 6 bases respectively, with 23 bases between them. This CDR3 has 16 amino acids. Germline V gene sequence: CDR1 SGHVS, CDR2 FNYEAQ. CDR3 sequence reads: CASSARVGTLLSEQYF. The CDR3 region has the DNA TGTGCCAGCAGCGCGAGGGTAGGGACACTATTAAGCGAGCAGTACTTC.

A note on this clonotype: A junction end diverges from the germline sequence, so it may reflect a read error. The chain recombines TRBV4-3 with TRBJ1-2; 12 bases map to TRBD1. The CDR3 extends over 15 amino acids. The germline V gene has CDR1 LGHNA and CDR2 YSLEER. In DNA, the CDR3 is TGCGCCAGCAGCCAAACGGGACAGGGGGCGTGGGGCTACATCTTC. It yields the protein CASSQTGQGAWGYIF.

This clonotype was recorded at least ten times. The chain links TRBV6-5 to TRBJ2-2; D call uncertain. CDR3 length: 12 residues. The germline V and J ends were trimmed by 8 bases and 1 base, with 5 bases remaining between them. The germline V gene has CDR1 MNHEY and CDR2 SVGAGI. The chain's CDR3 is CASGENTGELFF. DNA of the CDR3: TGTGCCAGCGGCGAGAACACCGGGGAGCTGTTTTTT.

This clonotype was seen a few times. The genes are TRBV7-2 and TRBJ2-3, with D unresolved. Germline V gene data show CDR1 as SGHTA and CDR2 as FQGNSA. CDR3 size: 15 residues. The V end was cut by 6 bases, the J end by 2 bases, with 15 bases between. CDR3 DNA: TGTGCCAGCAGTAATTTCGGGCAACACACAGATACGCAGTATTTT. It translates to CASSNFGQHTDTQYF.

This rearrangement joins TRBV15 to TRBJ2-7; D perhaps matches TRBD1 (5 bases). The germline V gene encodes CDR1 LNHNV and CDR2 YYDKDF (reference sequence). V dropped 0 bases and J dropped 5 bases, with 11 bases sitting between them. The CDR3 totals 14 residues. The CDR3 loop reads CATSREGDTHEQYF. CDR3 coding DNA: TGTGCCACCAGCAGAGAAGGGGATACCCACGAGCAGTACTTC. The whole variable domain, remainder taken from reference TRBV15 and TRBJ2-7, is DAMVIQNPRYQVTQFGKPVTLSCSQTLNHNVMYWYQQKSSQAPKLLFHYYDKDFNNEADTPDNFQSRRPNTSFCFLDIRSPGLGDTAMYLCATSREGDTHEQYFGPGTRLTVT.

The rearrangement joins TRBV5-1 to TRBJ2-5; 9 positions agree with TRBD1. Germline values: CDR1 SGHRS, CDR2 YFSETQ. J lost 7 bases, V lost 4 bases, and 8 bases had no gene match. The CDR3 is 14 amino acids. CDR3 DNA: TGCGCCAGCAGCAGGAACAGGGGGCAGGGGACCCAGTACTTC. This translates into CASSRNRGQGTQYF.

The J gene is TRBJ2-7, the V gene TRBV4-3; 10 bases line up with TRBD2. The germline CDR1 and CDR2 sequences are LGHNA and YSLEER. V was clipped by 3 bases and J by 1 base; unmatched bases: 6. The CDR3 is 16 amino acids. This CDR3 reads CASSQGPSGGSYEQYF. CDR3 nucleotide sequence: TGCGCCAGCAGCCAGGGACCTAGCGGGGGATCCTACGAGCAGTACTTC.

This clonotype was detected only a few times. The rearrangement links TRBV12-3 or TRBV12-4 to TRBJ2-2; D possibly matches TRBD1 or TRBD2 (5 bases each). V was shortened by 1 base and J by 6 bases, with 12 bases between the two germline ends. This CDR3 has 15 amino acids. CDR3 region: CASSLGLARAGELFF. The DNA for the CDR3 is TGTGCCAGCAGTTTAGGTCTAGCCAGGGCCGGGGAGCTGTTTTTT.

This clonotype has ten or more counts. The CDR3 DNA reads TGCGCCAGCAGCTTGGAGGGCACGTTGGGGGATACGCAGTATTTT. It encodes CASSLEGTLGDTQYF. The rearrangement links TRBV5-1 to TRBJ2-3; no definite D call. The CDR3 has 15 residues. Germline CDR1 reads SGHRS; CDR2 reads YFSETQ. Trimming shortened V by 0 bases and J by 6 bases, and 14 bases separated the two germline ends.

This clonotype was detected only a few times. The J gene is TRBJ1-5, the V gene TRBV7-8; D is ambiguous. The V gene's germline CDR1 is SGHVS and CDR2 FQNEAQ. Trimming left V 1 base short and J 9 bases short, with 13 bases between. The length of the CDR3 is 14 residues. The DNA for the CDR3 is TGTGCCAGCAGCTTAGAAGGGCCCCTTGGGCCCCAGCATTTT. This encodes CASSLEGPLGPQHF. The full variable domain, its missing parts supplied by reference TRBV7-8 and TRBJ1-5, is GAGVSQSPRYKVAKRGQDVALRCDPISGHVSLFWYQQALGQGPEFLTYFQNEAQLDKSGLPSDRFFAERPEGSVSTLKIQRTQQEDSAVYLCASSLEGPLGPQHFGDGTRLSIL.

The V gene is TRBV5-1, the J gene TRBJ1-1, with 10 bases lining up with TRBD1. Germline V gene data show CDR1 as SGHRS and CDR2 as YFSETQ. The CDR3 extends over 15 amino acids. The junction had 7 bases not matched to a gene; V was cut back by 3 bases and J by 5 bases. The CDR3 DNA reads as TGCGCCAGCAGCTCAAACGACAGGGGGCAAACTGAAGCTTTCTTT. Translated, it gives CASSSNDRGQTEAFF.